This T cell receptor (beta chain) was captured in a study of CD8 T cells in Susac syndrome. Random hexamers primed reverse transcription of about 0.45 to 1 ug RNA. TCRdb independently ran MiXCR on the immunoSEQ multiplex PCR reads; one entry per CDR3 protein. The sample yields 90,000 to 150,000 distinct CDR3 sequences, around 94% seen once. The germline CDR1 and CDR2 sequences are SGHTA and FQGNSA. The length of the CDR3 is 16 residues. Trimming left V 2 bases short and J 0 bases short, with 13 bases between. This TCR was sampled from a human donor in good health. This chain uses TRBV7-2 with TRBJ1-1, with D unresolved. What was sequenced was CD4+ T cells from PBMCs. The CDR3: CASSLSPPGLNTEAFF. CDR3 nucleotides: TGTGCCAGCAGCTTAAGCCCTCCGGGATTGAACACTGAAGCTTTCTTT.